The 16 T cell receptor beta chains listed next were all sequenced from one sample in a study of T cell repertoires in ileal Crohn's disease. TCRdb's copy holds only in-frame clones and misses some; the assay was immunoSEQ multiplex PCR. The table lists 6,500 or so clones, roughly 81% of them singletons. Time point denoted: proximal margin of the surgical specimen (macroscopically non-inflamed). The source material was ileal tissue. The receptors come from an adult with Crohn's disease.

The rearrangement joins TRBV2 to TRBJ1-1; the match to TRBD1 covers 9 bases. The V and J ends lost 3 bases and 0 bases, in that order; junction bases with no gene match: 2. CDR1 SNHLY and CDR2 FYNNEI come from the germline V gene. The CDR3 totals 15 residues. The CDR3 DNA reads TGTGCCAGCAGTGAGGGACAGGGAATGAACACTGAAGCTTTCTTT. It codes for CASSEGQGMNTEAFF. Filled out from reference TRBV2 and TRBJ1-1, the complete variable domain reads EPEVTQTPSHQVTQMGQEVILRCVPISNHLYFYWYRQILGQKVEFLVSFYNNEISEKSEIFDDQFSVERPDGSNFTLKIRSTKLEDSAMYFCASSEGQGMNTEAFFGQGTRLTVV.

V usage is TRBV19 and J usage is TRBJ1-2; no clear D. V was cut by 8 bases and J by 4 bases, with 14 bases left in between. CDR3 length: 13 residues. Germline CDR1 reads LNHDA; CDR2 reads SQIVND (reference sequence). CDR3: CASRVRTGYGYTF. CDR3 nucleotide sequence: TGTGCCAGTCGGGTGAGGACCGGCTATGGCTACACCTTC.

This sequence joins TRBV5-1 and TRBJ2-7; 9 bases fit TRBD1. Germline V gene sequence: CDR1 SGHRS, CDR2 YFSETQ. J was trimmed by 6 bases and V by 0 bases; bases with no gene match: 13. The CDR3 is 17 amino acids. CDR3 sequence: CASSLVTGTGITGEQYF. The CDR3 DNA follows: TGCGCCAGCAGCTTGGTAACCGGGACAGGGATTACTGGCGAGCAGTACTTC. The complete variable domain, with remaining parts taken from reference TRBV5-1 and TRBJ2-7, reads KAGVTQTPRYLIKTRGQQVTLSCSPISGHRSVSWYQQTPGQGLQFLFEYFSETQRNKGNFPGRFSGRQFSNSRSEMNVSTLELGDSALYLCASSLVTGTGITGEQYFGPGTRLTVT.

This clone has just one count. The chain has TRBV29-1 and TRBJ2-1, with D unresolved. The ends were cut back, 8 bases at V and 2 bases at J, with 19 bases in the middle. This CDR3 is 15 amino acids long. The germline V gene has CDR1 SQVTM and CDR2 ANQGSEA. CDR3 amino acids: CSTNRAGDPYNEQFF. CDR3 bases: TGCAGCACCAACCGGGCTGGCGACCCCTACAATGAGCAGTTCTTC.

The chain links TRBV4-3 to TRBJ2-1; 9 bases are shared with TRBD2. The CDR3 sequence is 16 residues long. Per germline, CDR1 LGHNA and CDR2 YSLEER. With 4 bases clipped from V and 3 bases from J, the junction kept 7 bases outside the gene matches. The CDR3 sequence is CASSRISGSYYNEQFF. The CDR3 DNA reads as TGCGCCAGCAGCCGAATTAGCGGGAGCTACTACAATGAGCAGTTCTTC.

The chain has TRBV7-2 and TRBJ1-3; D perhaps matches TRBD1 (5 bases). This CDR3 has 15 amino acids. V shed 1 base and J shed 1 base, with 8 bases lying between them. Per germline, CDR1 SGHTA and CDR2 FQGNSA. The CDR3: CASSLGPGSGNTIYF. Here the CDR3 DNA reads TGTGCCAGCAGCTTAGGCCCAGGGTCTGGAAACACCATATATTTT.

The CDR3 protein is CSVVEGTQETQYF. The CDR3 coding sequence is TGCAGCGTTGTAGAAGGGACCCAAGAGACCCAGTACTTC. This rearrangement joins TRBV29-1 to TRBJ2-5; either TRBD1 or TRBD2 may fit D (5 bases each). CDR3 size: 13 residues. V lost 4 bases to trimming and J lost 1 base, with 10 bases between them. Germline lookup yields CDR1 SQVTM and CDR2 ANQGSEA.

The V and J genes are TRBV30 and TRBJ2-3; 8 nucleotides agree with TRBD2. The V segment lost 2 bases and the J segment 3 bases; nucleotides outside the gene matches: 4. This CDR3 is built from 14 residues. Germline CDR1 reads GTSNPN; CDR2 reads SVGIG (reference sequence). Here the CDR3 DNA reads TGTGCCTGGAGTTTGGCTAGCGGGACAGATACGCAGTATTTT. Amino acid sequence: CAWSLASGTDTQYF.

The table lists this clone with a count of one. CDR3 nucleotides: TGTGCCAGCAGCCTACTGGGCGGGAACACTGAAGCTTTCTTT. Amino acids: CASSLLGGNTEAFF. V gene TRBV14 combines with J gene TRBJ1-1; D uncertain. CDR1 and CDR2 from the germline V gene are SGHDN and FVKESK. The CDR3 covers 14 residues. V lost 4 bases and J lost 1, with 10 bases in between.

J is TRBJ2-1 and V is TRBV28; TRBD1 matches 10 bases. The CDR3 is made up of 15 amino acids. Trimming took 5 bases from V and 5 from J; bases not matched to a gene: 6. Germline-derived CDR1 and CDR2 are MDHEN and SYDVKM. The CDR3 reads CASSPGTGDNNEQFF. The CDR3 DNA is TGTGCCAGCAGTCCCGGGACAGGGGACAACAATGAGCAGTTCTTC.

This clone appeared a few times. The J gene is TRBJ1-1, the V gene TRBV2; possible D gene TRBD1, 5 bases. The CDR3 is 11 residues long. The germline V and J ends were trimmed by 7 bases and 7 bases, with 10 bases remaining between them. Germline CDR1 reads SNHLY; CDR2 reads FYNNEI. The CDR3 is CASNRQFEAFF. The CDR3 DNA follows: TGTGCCAGCAACCGACAGTTTGAAGCTTTCTTT.

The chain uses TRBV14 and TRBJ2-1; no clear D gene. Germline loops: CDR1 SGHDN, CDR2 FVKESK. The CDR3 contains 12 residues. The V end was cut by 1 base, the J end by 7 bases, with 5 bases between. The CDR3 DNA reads TGTGCCAGCAGCCAAGTTGGGAATGAGCAGTTCTTC. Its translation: CASSQVGNEQFF.

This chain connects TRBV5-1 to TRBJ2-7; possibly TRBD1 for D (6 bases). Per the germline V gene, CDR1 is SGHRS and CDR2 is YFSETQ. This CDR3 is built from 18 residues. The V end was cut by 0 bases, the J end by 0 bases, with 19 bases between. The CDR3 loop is CASSLGAYRVGPSYEQYF. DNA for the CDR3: TGCGCCAGCAGCTTGGGGGCGTACAGGGTTGGGCCCTCCTACGAGCAGTACTTC. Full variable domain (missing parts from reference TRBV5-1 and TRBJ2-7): KAGVTQTPRYLIKTRGQQVTLSCSPISGHRSVSWYQQTPGQGLQFLFEYFSETQRNKGNFPGRFSGRQFSNSRSEMNVSTLELGDSALYLCASSLGAYRVGPSYEQYFGPGTRLTVT.

CDR3 region: CASSLSDNQPQHF. The CDR3 nucleotides read TGTGCCAGCAGCCTCTCTGACAATCAGCCCCAGCATTTT. This chain joins TRBV6-6 and TRBJ1-5; unclear D gene. Germline V CDR1 and CDR2: MNHNY, SVGAGI (reference sequence). V was clipped by 6 bases and J by 3 bases, with 9 bases between them. The CDR3 totals 13 residues.

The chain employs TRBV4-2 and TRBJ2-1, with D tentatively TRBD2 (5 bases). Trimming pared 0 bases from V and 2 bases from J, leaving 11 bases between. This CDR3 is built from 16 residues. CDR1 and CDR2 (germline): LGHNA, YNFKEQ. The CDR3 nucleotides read TGTGCCAGCAGCCAAGATAGCAGCGGCACCTACAATGAGCAGTTCTTC. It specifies CASSQDSSGTYNEQFF.

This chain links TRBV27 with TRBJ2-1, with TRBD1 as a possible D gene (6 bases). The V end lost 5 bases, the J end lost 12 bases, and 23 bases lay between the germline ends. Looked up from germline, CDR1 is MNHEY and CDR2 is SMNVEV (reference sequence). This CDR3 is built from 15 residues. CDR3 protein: CASSPHLDSSHGQFF. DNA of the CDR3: TGTGCCAGCAGTCCGCATCTGGACAGCAGTCATGGGCAGTTCTTC.